A single sample gave rise to the 27 T cell receptor beta chains below, sequenced in a study of blood T cell repertoires in COVID-19. Method: immunoSEQ multiplex PCR; TCRdb's copy keeps in-frame clones and lacks some. The sample contains about 120,000 clones, roughly 89% of which appear only once. The sequencing sample was made of peripheral blood. These receptors all come from a woman aged 55-69 years with COVID-19, enrolled during active disease.

The V gene is TRBV5-1, the J gene TRBJ1-2; D is perhaps TRBD1 (5 bases). The CDR3 loop spans 16 amino acids. Trimming cost V 0 bases and J 7 bases, with 19 bases left between them. CDR1 is SGHRS and CDR2 is YFSETQ in the germline V gene. DNA for the CDR3: TGCGCCAGCAGCTTGGGGAACTCCGGGGACTTCGGTGGCTACACCTTC. Translating gives CASSLGNSGDFGGYTF.

This clone has only one observation. The chain carries TRBV29-1 and TRBJ2-7; maybe TRBD2 (7 bases). The CDR3 sequence is 13 residues long. Germline lookup yields CDR1 SQVTM and CDR2 ANQGSEA. The V end was cut by 3 bases, the J end by 2 bases, with 11 bases between. Here the CDR3 reads CSVEGGGPYEQYF. The CDR3 DNA follows: TGCAGCGTTGAGGGCGGGGGCCCCTACGAGCAGTACTTC.

In DNA form, the CDR3 reads TGTGCCAGCAGTGGACAGGCATCAGTCCTAAATTCACCCCTCCACTTT. Its translation: CASSGQASVLNSPLHF. The chain carries TRBV7-9 and TRBJ1-6; 7 bases agree with TRBD1. The CDR3 contains 16 residues. From germline, CDR1 is SEHNR and CDR2 FQNEAQ (reference sequence). The V gene end was trimmed by 6 bases and the J gene end by 7 bases; junction bases not matched to a gene: 12.

The CDR3 loop is CASSRTLTGKWDEQFF. In DNA, the CDR3 is TGTGCCAGTAGTAGAACCCTTACAGGGAAATGGGATGAGCAGTTCTTC. V gene TRBV19 combines with J gene TRBJ2-1; perhaps TRBD1 as D (6 bases). The CDR3 sequence is 16 residues long. Germline CDR1 reads LNHDA; CDR2 reads SQIVND (reference sequence). Trimming removed 4 bases from V and 8 bases from J, with 21 bases in between.

The CDR3 nucleotides are TGTGCCAGCAGTGACGATCAGGGGTGGGTTCAGCCCCAGCATTTT. Translating it yields CASSDDQGWVQPQHF. The rearrangement uses TRBV28 and TRBJ1-5; tentative D call: TRBD1 (6 bases). The V end was cut by 5 bases, the J end by 6 bases, with 17 bases between. The CDR3 sequence is 15 residues long. CDR1 is MDHEN, CDR2 SYDVKM, per germline.

The chain combines TRBV19 with TRBJ2-5; TRBD1 matches at 9 bases. V trimming: 4 bases; J trimming: 5 bases; junction bases outside the gene matches: 5. CDR1 is LNHDA and CDR2 is SQIVND in the germline V gene (reference sequence). This CDR3 region has 14 residues. CDR3 coding DNA: TGTGCCAGTAGTACCCGGACAGGGGAGGAGACCCAGTACTTC. Residues: CASSTRTGEETQYF.

The chain uses TRBV7-2 and TRBJ2-1; TRBD2 matches at 14 bases. This CDR3 spans 16 amino acids. The V and J ends lost 4 bases and 14 bases, in that order; junction bases with no gene match: 13. CDR1 is SGHTA, CDR2 FQGNSA, per germline. The CDR3: CASSWGGLAGAHREFF. In DNA, the CDR3 is TGTGCCAGCAGCTGGGGGGGACTAGCGGGGGCCCACAGAGAGTTCTTC. Variable domain in full (rest from reference TRBV7-2 and TRBJ2-1): GAGVSQSPSNKVTEKGKDVELRCDPISGHTALYWYRQSLGQGLEFLIYFQGNSAPDKSGLPSDRFSAERTGGSVSTLTIQRTQQEDSAVYLCASSWGGLAGAHREFFGPGTRLTVL.

This sequence joins TRBV18 and TRBJ2-1, with 11 bases aligning to TRBD2. The CDR3 is 16 residues long. CDR1 and CDR2 (germline): KGHSH, LQKENI. V trimming: 3 bases; J trimming: 5 bases; junction bases outside the gene matches: 6. For the CDR3, the DNA is TGTGCCAGCTCACCCCCTAGCGGGGGGACCGACAATGAGCAGTTCTTC. Its protein is CASSPPSGGTDNEQFF. The complete variable domain, with remaining parts taken from reference TRBV18 and TRBJ2-1, reads NAGVMQNPRHLVRRRGQEARLRCSPMKGHSHVYWYRQLPEEGLKFMVYLQKENIIDESGMPKERFSAEFPKEGPSILRIQQVVRGDSAAYFCASSPPSGGTDNEQFFGPGTRLTVL.

The chain recombines TRBV5-4 with TRBJ1-2; D not certain. This CDR3 has 16 residues. Germline V gene sequence: CDR1 SGHNT, CDR2 YYREEE (reference sequence). V was cut by 0 bases and J by 4 bases, with 16 bases left in between. The CDR3 DNA sequence: TGTGCCAGCAGCTTGGGGGCAGGCAGCAAGACCTATGGCTACACCTTC. Protein sequence: CASSLGAGSKTYGYTF. The full variable domain, with the rest looked up from reference TRBV5-4 and TRBJ1-2, is ETGVTQSPTHLIKTRGQQVTLRCSSQSGHNTVSWYQQALGQGPQFIFQYYREEENGRGNFPPRFSGLQFPNYSSELNVNALELDDSALYLCASSLGAGSKTYGYTFGSGTRLTVV.

The chain links TRBV27 to TRBJ2-7, with TRBD1 matching over 7 bases. From germline, CDR1 is MNHEY and CDR2 SMNVEV (reference sequence). The V and J ends lost 6 bases and 3 bases, in that order; junction bases with no gene match: 8. This CDR3 comprises 14 residues. CDR3 residues: CASRGFAGGYEQYF. The CDR3 coding sequence is TGTGCCAGCAGAGGGTTTGCAGGGGGCTACGAGCAGTACTTC.

V and J are TRBV18 and TRBJ2-2; tentative D call: TRBD2 (6 bases). Germline values: CDR1 KGHSH, CDR2 LQKENI. V was pared by 6 bases and J by 0 bases, with 17 bases between. This CDR3 contains 17 residues. CDR3 protein: CASSPLLLATNTGELFF. The DNA for the CDR3 is TGTGCCAGCTCCCCTCTCCTACTAGCCACGAACACCGGGGAGCTGTTTTTT.

The CDR3 spells CAWSGGGFGATDTQYF. The CDR3 nucleotides are TGTGCCTGGAGTGGCGGGGGGTTTGGGGCCACAGATACGCAGTATTTT. The chain recombines TRBV30 with TRBJ2-3, with TRBD2 identical over 8 bases. Germline V gene data show CDR1 as GTSNPN and CDR2 as SVGIG (reference sequence). With 1 base clipped from V and 2 bases from J, the junction kept 8 bases outside the gene matches. This CDR3 comprises 16 residues.

The chain links TRBV6-6 to TRBJ2-3; 12 bases match TRBD2. Looked up from germline, CDR1 is MNHNY and CDR2 is SVGAGI (reference sequence). Trimming at V came to 5 bases and at J to 4 bases, leaving 13 bases not matched to a gene. The CDR3 has 18 amino acids. The chain's CDR3 is CASSPWASGGVRPDTQYF. DNA for the CDR3: TGTGCCAGCAGTCCCTGGGCTAGCGGGGGGGTAAGGCCAGATACGCAGTATTTT.

The rearrangement links TRBV7-8 to TRBJ1-1; a possible D gene is TRBD1 (6 bases). V was clipped by 6 bases and J by 1 base, with 24 bases between them. Germline V CDR1 and CDR2: SGHVS, FQNEAQ. CDR3 length equals 18 residues. CDR3 in amino acids: CASSLWGRGRAGNTEAFF. In nucleotides, the CDR3 is TGTGCCAGCAGTCTATGGGGGAGGGGGAGAGCGGGGAACACTGAAGCTTTCTTT.

J is TRBJ2-5 and V is TRBV10-3; D perhaps matches TRBD1 (6 bases). Looked up from germline, CDR1 is ENHRY and CDR2 is SYGVKD. Trimming stripped 2 bases from V and 5 bases from J, with 18 bases between. The CDR3 is made up of 16 amino acids. The CDR3: CAISETSAPQGETQYF. CDR3 bases: TGTGCCATCAGTGAGACATCTGCCCCTCAGGGGGAGACCCAGTACTTC.

The chain combines TRBV4-2 with TRBJ1-3; D gene uncertain. Germline CDR1 LGHNA, CDR2 YNFKEQ. Trimming removed 1 base at V and 0 bases at J, with 4 bases between. The CDR3 spans 14 residues. CDR3 bases: TGTGCCAGCAGCCAAGCAGTCTCTGGAAACACCATATATTTT. Translation gives CASSQAVSGNTIYF.

The chain is built from TRBV5-5 and TRBJ2-7; TRBD1 might be the D (6 bases). The length of the CDR3 is 14 residues. Germline CDR1 reads SGHKS; CDR2 reads YYEKEE (reference sequence). Trimming took 1 base from V and 2 from J, leaving 10 bases between them. The CDR3 spells CASSLQGPPYEQYF. The CDR3 nucleotides read TGTGCCAGCAGCTTGCAGGGGCCGCCCTACGAGCAGTACTTC.

The chain combines TRBV2 with TRBJ2-7; TRBD1 matches at 9 bases. From germline, CDR1 is SNHLY and CDR2 FYNNEI. This CDR3 contains 14 residues. V trimming: 5 bases; J trimming: 4 bases; junction bases outside the gene matches: 6. The CDR3 protein is CASSNDRGTYEQYF. CDR3 nucleotides: TGTGCCAGCAGTAACGACAGGGGGACGTACGAGCAGTACTTC.

The V call is TRBV28, the J call TRBJ1-6; 8 bases match TRBD1. There are 14 residues in the CDR3. Trimming removed 4 bases from V and 10 bases from J; junction bases left unmatched: 6. In germline, CDR1 is MDHEN, CDR2 SYDVKM. The CDR3 reads CASSSGGIGSPLHF. The CDR3 DNA follows: TGTGCCAGCAGTTCAGGGGGCATTGGCTCACCCCTCCACTTT.

The chain joins TRBV27 to TRBJ2-1; the D is unclear. This CDR3 contains 12 residues. Per germline, CDR1 MNHEY and CDR2 SMNVEV (reference sequence). Trimming shortened V by 5 bases and J by 7 bases, and 9 bases separated the two germline ends. The CDR3 spells CASSTPGNEQFF. The CDR3 coding sequence is TGTGCCAGCAGTACCCCCGGGAATGAGCAGTTCTTC.

This sequence joins TRBV18 and TRBJ1-1, with D possibly TRBD1 on 5 matching bases. The CDR3 has 14 amino acids. V shed 3 bases and J shed 1 base, with 9 bases lying between them. Germline values: CDR1 KGHSH, CDR2 LQKENI. CDR3 sequence: CASSPGGGNTEAFF. The DNA of the CDR3 is TGTGCCAGCTCACCCGGGGGGGGGAACACTGAAGCTTTCTTT.

CDR3 sequence reads: CASSPGFNQPQHF. The DNA of the CDR3 is TGTGCCAGTTCGCCAGGGTTCAATCAGCCCCAGCATTTT. The V and J genes are TRBV19 and TRBJ1-5; tentatively, D is TRBD1 (5 bases). The CDR3 has 13 residues. CDR1 and CDR2 (germline): LNHDA, SQIVND (reference sequence). V dropped 8 bases and J dropped 3 bases, with 11 bases sitting between them.

The V and J genes are TRBV9 and TRBJ1-1; D uncertain. V dropped 3 bases and J dropped 3 bases, with 3 bases sitting between them. Germline values: CDR1 SGDLS, CDR2 YYNGEE. This CDR3 is 11 amino acids long. The CDR3 protein is CASSGDTEAFF. The CDR3 DNA reads as TGTGCCAGCAGCGGAGACACTGAAGCTTTCTTT.

The chain links TRBV19 to TRBJ1-1; a weak D match, TRBD1 (6 bases). The germline CDR1 and CDR2 sequences are LNHDA and SQIVND (reference sequence). With 6 bases removed from V and 4 bases from J, the gap between germline ends came to 12 bases. This CDR3 region has 13 residues. The CDR3 sequence is CASRGAFGTEAFF. The CDR3 nucleotides are TGTGCCAGTAGGGGGGCTTTTGGCACTGAAGCTTTCTTT.

This sequence joins TRBV9 and TRBJ1-5, with a tentative D call TRBD1 (5 bases). Germline CDR1 reads SGDLS; CDR2 reads YYNGEE. The CDR3 spans 17 residues. Trimming stripped 3 bases from V and 0 bases from J, with 16 bases between. CDR3 region: CASSAGSGGYSNQPQHF. As DNA, the CDR3 is TGTGCCAGCAGCGCCGGTTCGGGGGGGTATAGCAATCAGCCCCAGCATTTT. The whole variable domain, filled in from reference TRBV9 and TRBJ1-5, reads DSGVTQTPKHLITATGQRVTLRCSPRSGDLSVYWYQQSLDQGLQFLIQYYNGEERAKGNILERFSAQQFPDLHSELNLSSLELGDSALYFCASSAGSGGYSNQPQHFGDGTRLSIL.

V gene TRBV20-1 combines with J gene TRBJ2-7; TRBD1 matches at 7 bases. The CDR3 loop spans 14 amino acids. Germline-derived CDR1 and CDR2 are DFQATT and SNEGSKA (reference sequence). J was trimmed by 1 base and V by 3 bases; bases with no gene match: 6. The CDR3 reads CSASHNRGSYEQYF. The CDR3 bases are TGCAGTGCTAGTCACAACAGGGGTTCCTACGAGCAGTACTTC.

The V call is TRBV5-4, the J call TRBJ1-4; D remains unclear. The CDR3 is 15 residues long. V dropped 0 bases and J dropped 3 bases, with 9 bases sitting between them. The V gene's germline CDR1 is SGHNT and CDR2 YYREEE (reference sequence). Here the CDR3 DNA reads TGTGCCAGCAGCTTGGGCGGGAGGTCTAATGAAAAACTGTTTTTT. It is translated as CASSLGGRSNEKLFF.